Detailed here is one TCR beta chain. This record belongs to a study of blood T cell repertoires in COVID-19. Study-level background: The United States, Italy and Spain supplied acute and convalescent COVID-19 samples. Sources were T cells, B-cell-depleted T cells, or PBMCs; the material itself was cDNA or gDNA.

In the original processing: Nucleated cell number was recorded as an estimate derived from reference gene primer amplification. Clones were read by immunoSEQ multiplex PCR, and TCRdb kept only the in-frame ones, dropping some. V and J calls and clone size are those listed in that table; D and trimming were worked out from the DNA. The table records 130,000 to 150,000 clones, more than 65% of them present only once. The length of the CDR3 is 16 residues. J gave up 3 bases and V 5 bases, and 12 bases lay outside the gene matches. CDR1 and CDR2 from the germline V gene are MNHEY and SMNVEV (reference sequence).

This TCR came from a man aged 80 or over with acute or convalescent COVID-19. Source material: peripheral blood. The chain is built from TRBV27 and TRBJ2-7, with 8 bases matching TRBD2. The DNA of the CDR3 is TGTGCCAGCAGTCAATACCTAGCGGGTTTCTTCTACGAGCAGTACTTC. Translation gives CASSQYLAGFFYEQYF.